This TCR beta chain appears in the sequencing data of a study of T cell repertoires in cytomegalovirus infection. TCRdb ran MiXCR on the reads and lists one entry per CDR3 protein. The sample lists some 500,000 distinct CDR3 sequences, 33% seen once, with 15% to 20% in the top ten. A word on this clonotype: Its target is not known.

This CDR3 contains 15 residues. The trim removed 4 bases at V and 6 bases at J, leaving 8 bases unmatched. Germline V gene data show CDR1 as LNHDA and CDR2 as SQIVND (reference sequence). The chain recombines TRBV19 with TRBJ1-5; the match to TRBD1 covers 8 bases. The clonotype was recovered from a human donor in good health (CMV status not recorded). Some clones in this sample may be carry-over from other donors' samples. This specimen was cultured PBMCs, taken from culture after CMV antigen stimulation. CDR3 in amino acids: CASSTGQGGGQPQHF. CDR3 nucleotides: TGTGCCAGTAGTACCGGACAGGGAGGGGGTCAGCCCCAGCATTTT.